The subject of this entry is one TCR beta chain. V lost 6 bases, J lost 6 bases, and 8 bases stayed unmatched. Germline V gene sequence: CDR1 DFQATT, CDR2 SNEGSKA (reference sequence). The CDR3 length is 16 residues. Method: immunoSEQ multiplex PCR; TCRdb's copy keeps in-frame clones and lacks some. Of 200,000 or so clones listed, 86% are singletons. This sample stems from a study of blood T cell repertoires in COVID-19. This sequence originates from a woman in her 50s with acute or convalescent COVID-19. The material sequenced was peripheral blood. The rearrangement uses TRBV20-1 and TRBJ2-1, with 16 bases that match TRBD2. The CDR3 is CSASPGLAGGGNEQFF. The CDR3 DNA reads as TGCAGTGCCAGTCCGGGACTAGCGGGAGGGGGCAATGAGCAGTTCTTC.